This is a list of T cell receptor beta chains from one sample in a study of cytomegalovirus exposure and HLA in healthy donors. This table comes from immunoSEQ multiplex PCR, and its TCRdb copy is limited to in-frame clones, with some not included. The sample yields over 150,000 clones, 80% seen once. Sequencing was carried out using PBMCs. These TCRs come from a woman between 40 and 50 years old in good health and CMV-seropositive. Each CDR3 is given with its conserved first and last residue. A D gene is named only where the DNA matches it firmly. Clone size, where shown, is once, few, many, or a class for clones that have expanded.

clone_size	d_call	v_call	j_call	cdr3_aa	cdr3_nt
-	-	TRBV7-9	TRBJ2-2	CASSLARDSGELFF	TGTGCCAGCAGCTTAGCCCGGGACTCCGGGGAGCTGTTTTTT
-	-	TRBV2	TRBJ2-2	CASSDPGANTGELFF	TGTGCCAGCAGTGACCCCGGGGCGAACACCGGGGAGCTGTTTTTT
-	-	TRBV29-1	TRBJ2-7	CSVRRGSYEQYF	TGCAGCGTAAGACGGGGGTCCTACGAGCAGTACTTC
-	-	TRBV30	TRBJ2-7	CAWSVQWGLNEQYF	TGTGCCTGGAGTGTACAATGGGGGCTCAACGAGCAGTACTTC
-	-	TRBV7-9	TRBJ2-7	CASSSDLRSEQYF	TGTGCCAGCAGCTCCGACTTACGGAGCGAGCAGTACTTC
once	-	TRBV5-8	TRBJ1-2	CASSLRGFTYGYTF	TGTGCCAGCAGCTTAAGGGGGTTTACCTATGGCTACACCTTC
-	TRBD1	TRBV27	TRBJ2-1	CASSSRRTGLNEQFF	TGTGCCAGCAGTTCCCGCCGGACAGGGCTAAATGAGCAGTTCTTC
-	-	TRBV7-3	TRBJ2-5	CASSPTYKETQYF	TGTGCCAGCAGCCCGACTTATAAAGAGACCCAGTACTTC
-	TRBD1	TRBV4-1	TRBJ2-3	CASSQGPGQGTGDTQYF	TGCGCCAGCAGCCAGGGACCGGGACAGGGTACGGGAGATACGCAGTATTTT
-	-	TRBV23-1	TRBJ1-1	CASSQSIDVEETADMNTEAFF	TGCGCCAGCAGTCAATCGATCGACGTCGAGGAGACAGCCGACATGAACACTGAAGCTTTCTTT
-	-	TRBV20-1	TRBJ2-7	CSGVSSYEQYF	TGCAGTGGCGTTTCTTCCTACGAGCAGTACTTC
-	TRBD2	TRBV30	TRBJ2-1	CAWSPGLAKNEQFF	TGTGCCTGGAGTCCGGGACTAGCGAAAAATGAGCAGTTCTTC
few	-	TRBV7-3	TRBJ2-3	CASSPDSSRTDTQYF	TGTGCCAGCAGCCCGGACTCAAGCCGCACAGATACGCAGTATTTT
-	-	TRBV5-4	TRBJ2-5	CASSYDRRETQYF	TGTGCCAGCAGCTACGACAGGAGGGAGACCCAGTACTTC
-	TRBD2	TRBV7-2	TRBJ2-5	CASSLVVGVLAGGRETQYF	TGTGCCAGCAGCTTAGTGGTAGGAGTACTAGCGGGAGGAAGGGAGACCCAGTACTTC
-	TRBD2	TRBV4-1	TRBJ2-5	CASSQDMRTSGRQETQYF	TGCGCCAGCAGCCAAGATATGAGGACTAGCGGGAGACAAGAGACCCAGTACTTC
-	-	TRBV9	TRBJ1-1	CASSVGPGKNTEAFF	TGTGCCAGCAGCGTAGGTCCAGGGAAGAACACTGAAGCTTTCTTT
-	-	TRBV28	TRBJ1-2	CASQTGGVEYGYTF	TGTGCCAGCCAAACGGGGGGCGTCGAATATGGCTACACCTTC
-	TRBD1	TRBV6-1	TRBJ1-5	CASSEEWDRVRPQHF	TGTGCCAGCAGTGAAGAGTGGGACAGGGTACGGCCCCAGCATTTT
-	TRBD2	TRBV27	TRBJ2-6	CASSLRLAGGPSPLRANVLTF	TGTGCCAGCAGTTTAAGACTAGCGGGAGGGCCGAGCCCACTGAGGGCCAACGTCCTGACTTTC
-	TRBD2	TRBV5-4	TRBJ2-1	CASSLVGGRYNEQFF	TGTGCCAGCAGCTTGGTCGGCGGGAGGTACAATGAGCAGTTCTTC
-	-	TRBV7-3	TRBJ2-1	CASSLSYGSGNEQFF	TGTGCCAGCAGCCTGAGTTACGGGTCGGGGAATGAGCAGTTCTTC
-	TRBD1	TRBV18	TRBJ1-1	CASSPRDRGAEAFF	TGTGCCAGCTCACCCCGGGACAGGGGGGCTGAAGCTTTCTTT
-	-	TRBV19	TRBJ1-2	CASSITSIPGHKFNYGYTF	TGTGCCAGTAGTATAACATCTATCCCGGGACACAAGTTTAACTATGGCTACACCTTC